This T cell receptor beta chain stems from a study of OX40 agonist ivuxolimab in advanced cancers. About the study as a whole: The costimulatory receptor OX40 (CD134) was targeted by ivuxolimab, a fully human IgG2 agonistic monoclonal antibody. Intravenous ivuxolimab was administered to patients every 2 weeks at six dose levels: 0.01, 0.1, 0.3, 1.5, 3 and 10 mg/kg. Of the roughly 52 dose-escalation patients, hepatocellular carcinoma was present in about 20, melanoma in about 15, renal cell carcinoma in 9 and head and neck cancer in 9. In the dose-escalation cohort, about four fifths of patients were male, and the mean age was 60 years with a range of roughly 20 to 79. Prior anti-PD-1, anti-PD-L1 or anti-CTLA-4 therapy was permitted, and checkpoint inhibitors had been received by approximately 39% of dose-escalation patients. Partial responses occurred in three dose-escalation patients, of whom one had hepatocellular carcinoma and two had cutaneous melanoma. The purpose of peripheral TCRbeta sequencing was to test whether ivuxolimab changed TCR sequence diversity and led to clonal T-cell expansion. The paper covers the monotherapy dose-escalation part of the phase I ivuxolimab trial, which included N of about 50 patients.

Patients with autoimmune disease history or receiving systemic immunosuppression were excluded from the trial. In every dose cohort, peripheral blood was drawn for TCR sequencing at baseline, cycle 4 day 1, and cycle 7 day 1. The samples were taken from a phase I, first-in-human, multicenter, open-label dose-escalation trial of ivuxolimab. Adults with locally advanced or metastatic melanoma, renal cell carcinoma, hepatocellular carcinoma or head and neck squamous cell carcinoma were enrolled in the trial. Before TCR sequencing, CD4+ and CD8+ T cells were separately sorted from peripheral blood. Comments on this clone: What antigen it recognizes has not been identified. The record has no base qualities; no much larger clone is one base away.

Genomic DNA was extracted from sorted cells for sequencing of the TCRbeta CDR3 region. The immunoSEQ Assay was used for sequencing of TCRbeta CDR3 regions. The immuneACCESS repertoire file appears here via TCRdb, limited to in-frame rearrangements. These files lack a portion of the clones; in checked studies, under half of the deficit traces to unresolved V genes, and the cause of the others is not known. The sample yields tens of thousands of clones; over 80% were counted once. Clones ranked in the top ten supply about 5% of the sample. Findings and caveats that apply to the study as a whole: Which antigens the clonally expanded peripheral T cells were specific for was not determined. At doses of 0.1 to 3.0 mg/kg, clonal expansion of both CD4+ and CD8+ blood T cells was observed from baseline to week 6. Low levels of normalized T-cell clonal expansion were also seen in some patients who did not respond. In the 0.1-3.0 mg/kg groups, partial responders had among the lowest normalized peripheral clonal expansion, particularly in CD8+ T cells. On average, CD8+ T cells showed more expanded clones than CD4+ T cells after ivuxolimab.

The CDR3 runs 12 residues from the cysteine to the phenylalanine. The CDR3 DNA has 36 bases and is translated from base 1. The junction shows trimming of 9 bases on V and 2 bases on J, and the gene matches do not reach 2 bases of it. CDR1 and CDR2 are drawn from the germline V gene (reference sequence): LNHDA, SQIVND. This receptor was taken from an adult with an advanced solid tumor such as melanoma, head and neck, liver or kidney cancer. The starting material was CD4+ or CD8+ T cells sorted from blood, obtained in a trial of the OX40 agonist ivuxolimab. This sequence uses TRBV19 and TRBJ2-7, with 9 junctional bases fitting TRBD2. The DNA sequence follows: TGTGCCAGCCGCGGGGGGGCCTACGAGCAGTACTTC. Translated, it reads CASRGGAYEQYF.